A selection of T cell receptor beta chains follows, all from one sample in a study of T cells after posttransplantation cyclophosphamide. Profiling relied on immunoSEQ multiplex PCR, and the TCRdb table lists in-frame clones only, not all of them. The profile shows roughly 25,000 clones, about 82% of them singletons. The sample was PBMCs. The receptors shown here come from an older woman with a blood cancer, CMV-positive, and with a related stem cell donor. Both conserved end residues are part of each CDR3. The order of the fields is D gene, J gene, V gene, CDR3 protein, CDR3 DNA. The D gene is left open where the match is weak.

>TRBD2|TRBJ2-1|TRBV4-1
CASSQLGRGNYNEQFF
TGCGCCAGCAGCCAACTGGGGCGGGGGAACTACAATGAGCAGTTCTTC
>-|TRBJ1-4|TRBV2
CASSEAPPGGEDEKLFF
TGTGCCAGCAGTGAAGCTCCCCCTGGGGGGGAGGATGAAAAACTGTTTTTT
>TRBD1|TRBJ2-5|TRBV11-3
CASSLGVRGRETQYF
TGTGCCAGCAGCTTAGGCGTCAGGGGGCGGGAGACCCAGTACTTC
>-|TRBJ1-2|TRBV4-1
CASSQVLGVSYTF
TGCGCCAGCAGCCAAGTCCTAGGGGTTAGCTACACCTTC
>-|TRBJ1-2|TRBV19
CASSPPGLYYGYTF
TGTGCCAGTAGCCCCCCGGGACTCTACTATGGCTACACCTTC
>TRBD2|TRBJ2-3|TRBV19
CASRGTSGSSTDTQYF
TGTGCCAGTAGAGGGACTAGCGGGTCAAGCACAGATACGCAGTATTTT
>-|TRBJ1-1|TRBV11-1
CASSIEQVSTEAFF
TGTGCCAGCAGCATAGAACAGGTTTCCACTGAAGCTTTCTTT
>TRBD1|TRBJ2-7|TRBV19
CASSAGTGGRGEQYF
TGTGCCAGTAGTGCCGGGACAGGGGGCCGGGGGGAGCAGTACTTC
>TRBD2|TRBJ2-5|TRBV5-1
CASSTLAGEGETQYF
TGCGCCAGCAGCACCCTAGCGGGAGAGGGGGAGACCCAGTACTTC
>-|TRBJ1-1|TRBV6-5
CASSYSDRRGSEAFF
TGTGCCAGCAGTTACTCAGACAGGCGGGGGTCTGAAGCTTTCTTT
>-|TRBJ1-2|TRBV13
CASSPGQFYGYTF
TGTGCCAGCAGCCCTGGACAGTTCTATGGCTACACCTTC